The source of this TCR beta chain is a study of T-cell reconstitution after alpha-beta-depleted transplantation in children. Study conclusions and caveats: After transplant, high TCRbeta diversity at day 60 in some patients arose from surviving recipient T cells and thymic progenitors. One year post-transplant, T-cell counts and diversity were largely derived from T cells produced anew. The study reportedly traced alpha-beta T cells about two months after transplant to several hundred expanded graft clones.

Using unique molecular identifiers, the investigators prepared the TCRbeta library. TCRdb used MiXCR to reprocess the PCR reads, holding one entry per CDR3 protein. Of 200,000 to 300,000 distinct CDR3 sequences in the sample, about 25% were seen once. V lost 5 bases and J lost 8; bases outside the gene matches: 12. Per the germline V gene, CDR1 is SGHVS and CDR2 is FQNEAQ. The CDR3 runs 15 residues. Turning to this clonotype: The antigen is unknown. Since a much larger clone is just one base distant, this may be a read error.

Sequencing was performed on PBMCs, taken before TCRalphabeta/CD19-depleted stem cell transplant. The TCR was taken from a girl aged 2-10 years with Fanconi anemia, due to receive a stem cell transplant. The gene calls are TRBV7-8 and TRBJ2-1; 7 bases map to TRBD1. CDR3 protein: CASSPSGQTNDEQFF. The CDR3 DNA is TGTGCCAGCAGCCCCTCGGGACAGACTAACGATGAGCAGTTCTTC.